This T cell receptor beta chain was recorded in a study of T cells after yellow fever vaccination (dated 2019 in TCRdb). Describing the broader study: The SMART-Seq v4 Ultra Low Input RNA kit was used to prepare libraries from fractions with low cell numbers. The cohort comprised two healthy male donors, one aged 18 to 29 and one aged 30 to 40 years. Blood was collected at multiple timepoints before and after primary and secondary immunization, and bulk PBMC replicates and cell subsets were isolated. To track T-cell clones before and after primary and booster YFV17D yellow fever vaccination, bulk TCR alpha and beta repertoires were sequenced longitudinally. The paper as a whole reports these results and caveats: The secondary T-cell response was weaker than the primary response but faster, peaking on day 5 instead of day 15. Because the study included only two donors, the extent to which the findings can be generalized is limited. Computational filtering was needed because FACS-sorted repertoires could contain abundant contaminating clonotypes from the bulk population. A small share of clonotypes occurred in both CD4 and CD8 compartments, likely arising from convergent recombination. After the booster, most clones that had expanded after primary vaccination were detected again (approximately 95% of CD4 and 88% of CD8), suggesting broad maintenance of memory.

TCR cDNA was made using 5'RACE template switching, a step that added a universal primer site and unique molecular identifiers. Priming for cDNA synthesis came from both the TCR alpha and TCR beta constant segments. Library amplification used two PCR steps, and the second PCR step added sample barcodes and sequencing adapters. Sequencing of libraries was performed on Illumina HiSeq 2500 (2x100 bp) or NovaSeq (2x150 bp). The authors' analysis ran thus. MIGEC was used to demultiplex reads and collapse the reads into UMI consensus sequences, and MiXCR was used for V(D)J alignment. Using edgeR on replicate PBMC samples, clonotypes were called vaccine-responding if FDR was below 0.01 and the log2 fold change was above 5 up to day 15. Each bulk clonotype was labeled CD4 or CD8 based on which sequenced repertoire, CD4 or CD8, contained the clonotype at higher abundance. TCRdb reran the public reads through fastp at Q25 and MiXCR, keeping productive beta chains. Identical CDR3 proteins give one entry, which carries the most common genes and DNA. TCRdb's processing, not the study's, gives the V and J calls here. Counted in this sample were about 130,000 distinct CDR3 sequences; 7.4% of them appeared once. 2.5% of the sample is held by the ten biggest clonotypes.

From cysteine to phenylalanine, the CDR3 is 14 amino acids long. The retained sequence is limited to the CDR3, 42 bases, with the frame set at the first base. V is cut by 2 bases and J by 10 bases, and the space between the germline ends is 15 bases. The germline V gene sets CDR1 to SGHRS and CDR2 to YFSETQ. This clonotype was seen more than once but under ten times. This receptor's antigen is unknown. The sample holds no much larger clone one base away, and base qualities are not on file. The sample's treatment or condition label is to be understood as: live attenuated yellow fever vaccine strain. PBMCs were isolated from peripheral blood using a standard Ficoll-Paque protocol. CD4 and CD8 T-cell fractions were isolated with Dynabeads CD4 and CD8 positive selection kits. RNA was extracted with TriZol from bulk PBMCs, CD4 and CD8 fractions, and dextramer-positive and dextramer-negative fractions.

This sample comprised CD4+ T cells sorted from PBMCs, obtained roughly 10 days after the first yellow fever vaccination. The rearranged segments are TRBV5-1 and TRBJ2-2, with the identity of the D gene unclear. The origin of this receptor is a man between 18 and 29 years old who received the YFV17D yellow fever vaccine. The CDR3 region reads CASSLSLTPEELFF. DNA sequence: TGCGCCAGCAGCTTAAGTCTAACCCCTGAGGAGCTGTTTTTT.